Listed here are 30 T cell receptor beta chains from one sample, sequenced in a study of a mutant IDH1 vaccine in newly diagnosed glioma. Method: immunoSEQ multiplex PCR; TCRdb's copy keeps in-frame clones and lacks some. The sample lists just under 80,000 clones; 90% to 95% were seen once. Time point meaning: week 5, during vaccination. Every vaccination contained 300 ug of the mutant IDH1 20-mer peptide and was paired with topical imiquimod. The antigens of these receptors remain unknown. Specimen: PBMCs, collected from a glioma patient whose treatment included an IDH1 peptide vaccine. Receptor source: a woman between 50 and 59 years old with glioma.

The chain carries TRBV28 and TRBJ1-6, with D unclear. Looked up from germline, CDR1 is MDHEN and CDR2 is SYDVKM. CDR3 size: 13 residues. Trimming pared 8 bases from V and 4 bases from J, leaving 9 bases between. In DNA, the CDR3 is TGTGCCAGCTTAAGGACTTATAATTCACCCCTCCACTTT. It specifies CASLRTYNSPLHF.

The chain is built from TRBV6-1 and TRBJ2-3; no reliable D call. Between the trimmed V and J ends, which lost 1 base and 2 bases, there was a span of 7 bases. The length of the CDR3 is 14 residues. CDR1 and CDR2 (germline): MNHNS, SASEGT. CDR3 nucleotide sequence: TGTGCCAGCAGTGAAGGGCAGTACACAGATACGCAGTATTTT. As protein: CASSEGQYTDTQYF.

The CDR3 region is CASSQAPGQETQYF. The CDR3 DNA reads TGTGCCAGCAGCCAAGCACCCGGGCAAGAGACCCAGTACTTC. The genes are TRBV16 and TRBJ2-5; D ambiguous. Germline V gene data show CDR1 as KGHSY and CDR2 as FQNENV. V lost 2 bases and J 2 bases, leaving 9 bases between the germline ends. The CDR3 totals 14 residues.

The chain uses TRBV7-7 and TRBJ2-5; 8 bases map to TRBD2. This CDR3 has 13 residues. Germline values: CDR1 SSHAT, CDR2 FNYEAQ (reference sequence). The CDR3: CASAGGGGETQYF. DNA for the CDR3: TGTGCTAGCGCGGGGGGAGGGGGAGAGACCCAGTACTTC.

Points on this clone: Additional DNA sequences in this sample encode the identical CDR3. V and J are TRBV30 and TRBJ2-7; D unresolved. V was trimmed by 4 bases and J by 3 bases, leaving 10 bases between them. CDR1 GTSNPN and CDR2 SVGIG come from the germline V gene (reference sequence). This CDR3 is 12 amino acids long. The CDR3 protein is CAWTRGVYEQYF. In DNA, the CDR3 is TGTGCCTGGACCAGAGGCGTCTACGAGCAGTACTTC.

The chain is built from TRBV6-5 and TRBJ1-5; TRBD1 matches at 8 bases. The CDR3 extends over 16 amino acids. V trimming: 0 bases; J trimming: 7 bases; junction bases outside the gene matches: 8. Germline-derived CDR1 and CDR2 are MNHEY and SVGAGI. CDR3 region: CASSYSAAGGGQPQHF. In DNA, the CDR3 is TGTGCCAGCAGTTACTCGGCGGCAGGGGGCGGGCAGCCCCAGCATTTT.

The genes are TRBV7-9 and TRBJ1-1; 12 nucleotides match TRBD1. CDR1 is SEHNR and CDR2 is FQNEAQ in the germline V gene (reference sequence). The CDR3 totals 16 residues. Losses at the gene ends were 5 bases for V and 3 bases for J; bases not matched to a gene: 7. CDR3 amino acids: CASSQKGQGADTEAFF. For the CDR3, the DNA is TGTGCCAGCAGCCAGAAGGGACAGGGGGCCGACACTGAAGCTTTCTTT.

CDR3 loop: CASSLALDWTPGANVLTF. CDR3 DNA: TGTGCCAGCAGCTTGGCGTTAGACTGGACCCCTGGGGCCAACGTCCTGACTTTC. This chain links TRBV5-5 with TRBJ2-6; no clear D gene. Trimming took 0 bases from V and 2 from J, leaving 15 bases between them. Germline-derived CDR1 and CDR2 are SGHKS and YYEKEE (reference sequence). The CDR3 sequence is 18 residues long.

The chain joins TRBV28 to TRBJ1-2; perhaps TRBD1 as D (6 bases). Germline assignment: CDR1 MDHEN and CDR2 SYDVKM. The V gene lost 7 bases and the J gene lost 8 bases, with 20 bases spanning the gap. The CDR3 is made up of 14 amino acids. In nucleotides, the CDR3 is TGTGCCAGCAACCGGAGCTCTCAGGGGCGCGGCTACACCTTC. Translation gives CASNRSSQGRGYTF.

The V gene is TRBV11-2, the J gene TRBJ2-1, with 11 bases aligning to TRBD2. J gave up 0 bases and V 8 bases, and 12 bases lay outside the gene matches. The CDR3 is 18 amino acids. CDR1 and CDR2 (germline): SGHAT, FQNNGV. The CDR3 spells CASRTLAGGSNSYNEQFF. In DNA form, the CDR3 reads TGTGCCAGCCGGACGCTAGCGGGAGGCTCAAACTCCTACAATGAGCAGTTCTTC.

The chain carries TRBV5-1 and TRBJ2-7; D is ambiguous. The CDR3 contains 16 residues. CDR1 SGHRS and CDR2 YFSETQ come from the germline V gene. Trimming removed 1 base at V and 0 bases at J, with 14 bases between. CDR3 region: CASSLSPPKFSYEQYF. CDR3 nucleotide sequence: TGCGCCAGCAGCTTGTCACCACCTAAATTCTCCTACGAGCAGTACTTC.

DNA for the CDR3: TGTGCCAGCAGACTAGTGGGCACCGGGGAGCTGTTTTTT. Protein: CASRLVGTGELFF. The rearrangement joins TRBV6-6 to TRBJ2-2; D might be TRBD2 (5 bases). Trimming took 6 bases from V and 4 from J, leaving 9 bases between them. The germline V gene has CDR1 MNHNY and CDR2 SVGAGI (reference sequence). The CDR3 has 13 residues.

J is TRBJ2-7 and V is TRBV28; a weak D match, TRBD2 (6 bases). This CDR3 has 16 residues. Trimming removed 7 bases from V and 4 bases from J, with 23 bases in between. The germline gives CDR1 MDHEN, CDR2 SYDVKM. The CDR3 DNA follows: TGTGCCAGCACTGACGCCGGGGGTATGGGTTCATACGAGCAGTACTTC. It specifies CASTDAGGMGSYEQYF.

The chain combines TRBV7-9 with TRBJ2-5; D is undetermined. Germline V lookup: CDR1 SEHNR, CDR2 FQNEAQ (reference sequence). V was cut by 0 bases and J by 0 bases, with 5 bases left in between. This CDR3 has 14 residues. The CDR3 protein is CASSLAEYQETQYF. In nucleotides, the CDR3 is TGTGCCAGCAGCTTAGCTGAGTACCAAGAGACCCAGTACTTC.

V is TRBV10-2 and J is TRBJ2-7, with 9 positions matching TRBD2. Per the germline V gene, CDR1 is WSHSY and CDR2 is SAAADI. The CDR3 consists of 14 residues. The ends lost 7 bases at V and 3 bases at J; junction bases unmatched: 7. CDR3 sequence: CASIRAGGNYEQYF. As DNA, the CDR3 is TGCGCCAGCATTAGAGCGGGAGGAAACTACGAGCAGTACTTC.

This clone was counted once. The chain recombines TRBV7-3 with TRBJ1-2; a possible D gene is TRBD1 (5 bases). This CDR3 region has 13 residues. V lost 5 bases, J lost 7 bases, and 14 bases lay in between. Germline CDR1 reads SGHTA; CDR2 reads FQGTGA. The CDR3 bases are TGTGCCAGCAGCCTGGGACCCCTCACTGGCTACACCTTC. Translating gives CASSLGPLTGYTF.

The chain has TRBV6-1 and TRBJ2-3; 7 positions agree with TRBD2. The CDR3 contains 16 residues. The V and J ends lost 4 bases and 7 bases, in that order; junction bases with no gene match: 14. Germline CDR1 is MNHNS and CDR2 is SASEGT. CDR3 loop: CASSGMTSQGTYTQYF. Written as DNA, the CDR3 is TGTGCCAGCAGTGGGATGACTAGCCAAGGGACTTATACGCAGTATTTT.

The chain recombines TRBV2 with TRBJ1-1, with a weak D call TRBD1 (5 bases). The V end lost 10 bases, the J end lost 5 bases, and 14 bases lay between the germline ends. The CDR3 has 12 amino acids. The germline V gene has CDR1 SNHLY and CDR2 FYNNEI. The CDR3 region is CAIRRGKTEAFF. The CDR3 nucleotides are TGTGCCATCAGGAGGGGCAAAACTGAAGCTTTCTTT.

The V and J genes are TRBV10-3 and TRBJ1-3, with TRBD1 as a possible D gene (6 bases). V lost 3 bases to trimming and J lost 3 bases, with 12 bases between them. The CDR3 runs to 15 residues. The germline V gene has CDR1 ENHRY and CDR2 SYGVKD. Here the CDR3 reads CAISDTGKGGNTIYF. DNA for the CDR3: TGTGCCATCAGTGATACAGGGAAAGGTGGAAACACCATATATTTT.

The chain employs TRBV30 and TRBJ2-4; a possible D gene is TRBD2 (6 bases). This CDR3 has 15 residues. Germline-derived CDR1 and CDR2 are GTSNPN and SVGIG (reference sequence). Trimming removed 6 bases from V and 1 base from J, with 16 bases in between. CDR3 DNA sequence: TGTGCCTGTGAGACGGATAGCGGCGCCAAAAACATTCAGTACTTC. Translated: CACETDSGAKNIQYF. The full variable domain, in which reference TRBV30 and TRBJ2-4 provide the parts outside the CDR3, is SQTIHQWPATLVQPVGSPLSLECTVEGTSNPNLYWYRQAAGRGLQLLFYSVGIGQISSEVPQNLSASRPQDRQFILSSKKLLLSDSGFYLCACETDSGAKNIQYFGAGTRLSVL.

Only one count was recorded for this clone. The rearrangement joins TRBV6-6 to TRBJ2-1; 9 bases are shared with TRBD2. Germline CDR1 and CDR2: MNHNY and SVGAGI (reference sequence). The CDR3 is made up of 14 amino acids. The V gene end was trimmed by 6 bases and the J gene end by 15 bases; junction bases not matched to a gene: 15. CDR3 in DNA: TGTGCCAGCAGATCCGGGACTAGCAGCTCTAGGGGGTTCTTC. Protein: CASRSGTSSSRGFF.

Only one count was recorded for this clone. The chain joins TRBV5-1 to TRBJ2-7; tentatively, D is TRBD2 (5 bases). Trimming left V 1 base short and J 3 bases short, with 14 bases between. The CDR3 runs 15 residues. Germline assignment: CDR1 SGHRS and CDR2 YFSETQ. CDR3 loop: CASSLSNIAFYEQYF. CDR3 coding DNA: TGCGCCAGCAGCTTGAGTAACATAGCGTTCTACGAGCAGTACTTC.

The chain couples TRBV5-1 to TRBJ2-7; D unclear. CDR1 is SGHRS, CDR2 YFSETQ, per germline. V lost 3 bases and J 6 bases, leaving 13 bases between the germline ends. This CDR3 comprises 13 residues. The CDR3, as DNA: TGCGCCAGCAGCTCGTCTATGGGTATCGAGCAGTACTTC. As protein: CASSSSMGIEQYF.

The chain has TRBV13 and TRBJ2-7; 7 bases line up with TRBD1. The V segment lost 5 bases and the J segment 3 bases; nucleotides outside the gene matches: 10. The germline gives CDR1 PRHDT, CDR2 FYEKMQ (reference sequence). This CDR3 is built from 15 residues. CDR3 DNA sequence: TGTGCCAGCAGCCCCCGCGGTACAGGGGTCTACGAGCAGTACTTC. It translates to CASSPRGTGVYEQYF.

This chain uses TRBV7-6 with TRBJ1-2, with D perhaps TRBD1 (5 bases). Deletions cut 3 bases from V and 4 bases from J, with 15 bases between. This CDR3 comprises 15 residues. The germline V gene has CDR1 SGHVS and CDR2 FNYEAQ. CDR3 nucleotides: TGTGCCAGCAGCTTTAATACCGGGACGGTCTATGGCTACACCTTC. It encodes CASSFNTGTVYGYTF.

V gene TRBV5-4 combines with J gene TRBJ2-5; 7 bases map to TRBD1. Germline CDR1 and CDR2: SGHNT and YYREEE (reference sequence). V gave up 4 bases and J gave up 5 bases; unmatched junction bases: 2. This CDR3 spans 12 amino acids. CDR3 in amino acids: CASSGTAETQYF. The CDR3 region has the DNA TGTGCCAGCAGCGGGACAGCCGAGACCCAGTACTTC. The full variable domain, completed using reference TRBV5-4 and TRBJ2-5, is ETGVTQSPTHLIKTRGQQVTLRCSSQSGHNTVSWYQQALGQGPQFIFQYYREEENGRGNFPPRFSGLQFPNYSSELNVNALELDDSALYLCASSGTAETQYFGPGTRLLVL.

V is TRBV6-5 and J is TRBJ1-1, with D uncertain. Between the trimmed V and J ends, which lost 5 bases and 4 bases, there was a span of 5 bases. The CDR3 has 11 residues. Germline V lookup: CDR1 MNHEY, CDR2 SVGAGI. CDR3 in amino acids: CASSRSTEAFF. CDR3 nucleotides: TGTGCCAGCAGTAGGAGCACTGAAGCTTTCTTT.

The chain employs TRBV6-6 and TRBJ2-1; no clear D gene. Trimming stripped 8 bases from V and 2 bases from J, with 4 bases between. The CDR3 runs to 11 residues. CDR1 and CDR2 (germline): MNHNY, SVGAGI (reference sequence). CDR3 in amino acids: CASGPYNEQFF. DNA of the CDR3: TGTGCCAGCGGTCCCTACAATGAGCAGTTCTTC.

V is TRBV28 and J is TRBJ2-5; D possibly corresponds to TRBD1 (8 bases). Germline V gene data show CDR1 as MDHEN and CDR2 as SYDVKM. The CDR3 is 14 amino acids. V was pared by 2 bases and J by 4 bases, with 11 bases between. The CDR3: CASSLNRGGETQYF. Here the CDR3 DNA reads TGTGCCAGCAGTTTAAACAGGGGGGGAGAGACCCAGTACTTC.

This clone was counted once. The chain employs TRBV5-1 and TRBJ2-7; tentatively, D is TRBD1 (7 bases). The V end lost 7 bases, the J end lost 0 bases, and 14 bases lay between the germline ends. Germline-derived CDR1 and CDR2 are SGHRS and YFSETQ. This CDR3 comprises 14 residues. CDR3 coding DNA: TGCGCCAGCTCGGGGGACAGTTACTCCTACGAGCAGTACTTC. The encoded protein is CASSGDSYSYEQYF. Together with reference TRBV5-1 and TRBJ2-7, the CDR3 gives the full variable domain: KAGVTQTPRYLIKTRGQQVTLSCSPISGHRSVSWYQQTPGQGLQFLFEYFSETQRNKGNFPGRFSGRQFSNSRSEMNVSTLELGDSALYLCASSGDSYSYEQYFGPGTRLTVT.